The clone carrying this T cell receptor beta chain has just a few counts. Its antigen is unidentified. This specimen belongs to a study of PD-1 blockade in classical Hodgkin lymphoma. With no exception, relapse followed autologous stem cell transplantation in all patients, and brentuximab vedotin exposure varied. Findings and caveats of the study: By C4D1 there was a significant rise in CD4+ TCR diversity but not in CD8+ TCR diversity. The study found complete responders had baseline diversity similar to newly diagnosed patients.

TCRdb keeps only in-frame clones here, not all; method: immunoSEQ multiplex PCR. The sample records 70,000 or so clones, 71% being singletons. The CDR3 sequence is 14 residues long. V was pared by 1 base and J by 6 bases, with 13 bases between. CDR1 and CDR2 from the germline V gene are SGHDT and YYEEEE. This clonotype was obtained from a human donor with classical Hodgkin lymphoma. The chain joins TRBV5-6 to TRBJ1-2; no reliable D call. The sequencing used peripheral blood mononuclear cells (PBMCs), collected before the second cycle of nivolumab. The DNA for the CDR3 is TGTGCCAGCAGCTTGTGGCCGACTGTCAATGGCTACACCTTC. It encodes CASSLWPTVNGYTF.